The clone carrying this TCR beta chain was seen only a few times. The data originate from a study of T-cell reconstitution after alpha-beta-depleted transplantation in children. The TCRbeta library incorporated unique molecular identifiers. TCRdb re-called the PCR reads with MiXCR, one entry per CDR3 protein. The sample records about 420,000 distinct CDR3 sequences, roughly 11% being singletons. The V gene end was trimmed by 3 bases and the J gene end by 6 bases; junction bases not matched to a gene: 8. Germline values: CDR1 SGHAT, CDR2 FQNNGV. CDR3 length: 17 residues. The chain employs TRBV11-2 and TRBJ2-3; 14 bases line up with TRBD2. The receptor was derived from a human donor who donated a stem cell graft to a child with acute myeloid leukemia. Here the sequenced sample was PBMCs from the stem cell graft donor, taken from the stem cell graft. CDR3 loop: CASSFRLAGGQSDTQYF. The CDR3 coding sequence is TGTGCCAGCAGCTTCAGACTAGCGGGGGGGCAGAGTGATACGCAGTATTTT.